These T cell receptor beta chains were read from a single sample in a study of follicular helper T cells after annual influenza vaccination. Data came from immunoSEQ multiplex PCR; TCRdb stores just in-frame clones and leaves some out. The sample contains 15,000 or so clones, about 88% of which appear only once. Sample: CXCR5+ CD38- circulating T follicular helper cells from blood, taken 7 days after influenza vaccination. These receptors all stem from an adult who received the influenza vaccine. Both conserved end residues are part of each CDR3. The D gene is left open where the match is weak. Size values are once, few and many counts, or a class for expanded clones, and some rows have none.

j_call	d_call	v_call	clone_size	cdr3_nt	cdr3_aa
TRBJ1-5	TRBD1	TRBV7-2	-	TGTGCCAGCAGCCAGGGGGTCGGCAATCAGCCCCAGCATTTT	CASSQGVGNQPQHF
TRBJ2-3	-	TRBV7-9	-	TGTGCCAGCAGCTCCCGGGACTCCGCCACAGATACGCAGTATTTT	CASSSRDSATDTQYF
TRBJ1-1	TRBD1	TRBV27	few	TGTGCCAGCAGTCCACGACAGGGAGGTCTGAACACTGAAGCTTTCTTT	CASSPRQGGLNTEAFF
TRBJ1-5	TRBD1	TRBV7-2	-	TGTGCCAGCAGCTACGGACAGGGTAGCAATCAGCCCCAGCATTTT	CASSYGQGSNQPQHF
TRBJ2-7	-	TRBV6-1	once	TGTGCCAGCAGCCCTTGGGGGCAGCACTCCTACGAGCAGTACTTC	CASSPWGQHSYEQYF
TRBJ2-7	-	TRBV4-1	-	TGCGCCAGCAGCCAAGATCGCAGAACCTACGAGCAGTACTTC	CASSQDRRTYEQYF
TRBJ2-2	-	TRBV29-1	-	TGCAGCGTTACCGGACAGTTCACCGGGGAGCTGTTTTTT	CSVTGQFTGELFF
TRBJ1-1	TRBD1	TRBV6-1	-	TGTGCCAGCAGTGGGCCGGGACAGTTGAACACTGAAGCTTTCTTT	CASSGPGQLNTEAFF
TRBJ2-1	-	TRBV5-1	-	TGCGCCAGCAGCTTCTCGAGCTCCTACAATGAGCAGTTCTTC	CASSFSSSYNEQFF
TRBJ2-7	-	TRBV7-8	-	TGTGCCAGCAGCTTAGGGCGGGACGCCGAGCAGTACTTC	CASSLGRDAEQYF
TRBJ2-5	TRBD2	TRBV2	-	TGTGCCAGCAGTGACTCTAGCGGGAGGGAGACCCAGTACTTC	CASSDSSGRETQYF
TRBJ2-7	TRBD1	TRBV7-2	few	TGTGCCAGCAGCCCAACGGTGGGACAGGGGTTAATCGAGCAGTACTTC	CASSPTVGQGLIEQYF
TRBJ1-1	TRBD1	TRBV5-1	-	TGCGCCAGTAAACCGACAGGGGTGAACACTGAAGCTTTCTTT	CASKPTGVNTEAFF
TRBJ2-7	TRBD2	TRBV5-5	-	TGTGCCAGCAGCTTGAGGGGTAGCGGGAGGTCGCAAGGAGAGCAGTACTTC	CASSLRGSGRSQGEQYF
TRBJ2-5	-	TRBV5-6	-	TGTGCCAGCACGTTGGGGGCTCAAGAGACCCAGTACTTC	CASTLGAQETQYF
TRBJ1-2	-	TRBV2	-	TGTGCCAGCAGTCGTAACGAGGGCGGCTACACCTTC	CASSRNEGGYTF
TRBJ2-7	TRBD1	TRBV29-1	-	TGCAGCGTCCACGGACAAGGGGGCGAGTACGAGCAGTACTTC	CSVHGQGGEYEQYF
TRBJ1-1	-	TRBV16	once	TGTGCCAGCAGTCCCTTGAGGAACACTGAAGCTTTCTTT	CASSPLRNTEAFF
TRBJ1-2	-	TRBV18	-	TGTGCCAGCTCACCTCCAGGGTTCGACTATGGCTACACCTTC	CASSPPGFDYGYTF
TRBJ2-1	-	TRBV5-5	-	TGTGCCAGCAGCGCGATGGGGGGAAGCTCCTACAATGAGCAGTTCTTC	CASSAMGGSSYNEQFF
TRBJ2-1	TRBD2	TRBV7-2	-	TGTGCCAGCAGCCCCATACTAGCGGCGAATGAGCAGTTCTTC	CASSPILAANEQFF
TRBJ2-2	-	TRBV2	-	TGTGCCAGCAGGGGTAGCGACCACACCGGGGAGCTGTTTTTT	CASRGSDHTGELFF
TRBJ2-3	TRBD2	TRBV30	-	TGTGCCTGGAGTGTACCTAGCGGGAGTTCAGATACGCAGTATTTT	CAWSVPSGSSDTQYF
TRBJ2-2	TRBD2	TRBV19	once	TGTGCCAATAGCGAACTAGCGGGGGGACCGAACACCGGGGAGCTGTTTTTT	CANSELAGGPNTGELFF
TRBJ2-1	TRBD1	TRBV19	-	TGTGCCAGTAGCCCATGGGACAGATACAATGAGCAGTTCTTC	CASSPWDRYNEQFF
TRBJ1-1	TRBD1	TRBV9	few	TGTGCCACCGGGACAGGGATAAACACTGAAGCTTTCTTT	CATGTGINTEAFF
TRBJ1-5	TRBD1	TRBV15	-	TGTGCCACCAGCAGTCAACAGGGGCTGGGTCAGCCCCAGCATTTT	CATSSQQGLGQPQHF
TRBJ2-7	-	TRBV7-9	-	TGTGCCAGCAACCCGGGGGCCCGACAGGGTAGGTCCTACGAGCAGTACTTC	CASNPGARQGRSYEQYF
TRBJ2-3	-	TRBV5-1	few	TGCGCCAGCAGCAGGGGACAAATGGGAAATACGCAGTATTTT	CASSRGQMGNTQYF
TRBJ2-5	-	TRBV11-1	-	TGTGCCAGCAGCTTAAACGGGGTACTCCAAGAGACCCAGTACTTC	CASSLNGVLQETQYF
TRBJ1-2	-	TRBV5-4	-	TGTGCCAGCAGCCCCTTGGGCACATCTAACTATGGCTACACCTTC	CASSPLGTSNYGYTF
TRBJ2-7	-	TRBV2	-	TGTGCCAGCGGTAGACTGCCGACGTCCTACGAGCAGTACTTC	CASGRLPTSYEQYF
TRBJ1-6	-	TRBV6-5	few	TGTGCCAGCAGTTTCAGGTCAGGGGCTCGGTCACCCCTCCACTTT	CASSFRSGARSPLHF
TRBJ2-2	-	TRBV28	once	TGTGCCAGCGGCGGGGTTACCGGGGAGCTGTTTTTT	CASGGVTGELFF
TRBJ1-1	TRBD1	TRBV10-3	few	TGTGCCATCACCCCGGACAGGAGGGGCACTGAAGCTTTCTTT	CAITPDRRGTEAFF
TRBJ2-6	-	TRBV5-1	-	TGCGCCAGCAGCCTAGTTGGGAGCTCTGGGGCCAACGTCCTGACTTTC	CASSLVGSSGANVLTF
TRBJ2-7	TRBD1	TRBV18	few	TGTGCCAGCTCACCATCTAAGACGACAGGGTGGAACGAGCAGTACTTC	CASSPSKTTGWNEQYF
TRBJ2-3	TRBD1	TRBV5-1	-	TGCGCCAGCAGGGGGACAGGGATTAGCACAGATACGCAGTATTTT	CASRGTGISTDTQYF
TRBJ1-1	-	TRBV7-3	-	TGTGCCAGCAGCTCGAACACGAACACTGAAGCTTTCTTT	CASSSNTNTEAFF
TRBJ1-5	-	TRBV7-2	-	TGTGCCAGCAGCCTTTTTAATCAGCCCCAGCATTTT	CASSLFNQPQHF
TRBJ1-6	-	TRBV25-1	-	TGTGCCAGCAGTGAATCTGGCCAGGGATGGAGTTCACCCCTCCACTTT	CASSESGQGWSSPLHF
TRBJ1-4	TRBD1	TRBV5-1	-	TGCGCCAGCAGCAAGGGACAGCCTAATGAAAAACTGTTTTTT	CASSKGQPNEKLFF
TRBJ1-4	-	TRBV14	-	TGTGCCAGCAGCCAAGAGCACGGTTATAATGAAAAACTGTTTTTT	CASSQEHGYNEKLFF
TRBJ1-2	-	TRBV2	-	TGTGCCAGCAGACAGGGCGGAAACTATGGCTACACCTTC	CASRQGGNYGYTF
TRBJ1-6	-	TRBV19	-	TGTGCCAGTAGTTTGACAGGCGATAATTCACCCCTCCACTTT	CASSLTGDNSPLHF
TRBJ1-1	-	TRBV11-2	-	TGTGCCAGCAGCTTAGGGGGGGACTTCGAAGCTTTCTTT	CASSLGGDFEAFF
TRBJ2-5	TRBD2	TRBV7-8	-	TGTGCCAGCAGATTAGCGGGAGAAGAGACCCAGTACTTC	CASRLAGEETQYF
TRBJ1-6	-	TRBV5-1	-	TGCGCCAGCAGCTTGGGGACACAGGGATCCTCACCCCTCCACTTT	CASSLGTQGSSPLHF
TRBJ2-1	-	TRBV5-1	once	TGCGCCAGCAGCCGGATGGCAGGGGGGTACAATGAGCAGTTCTTC	CASSRMAGGYNEQFF
TRBJ2-7	-	TRBV10-3	once	TGTGCCATCGCTGGCAGAAGTGGCTCCGCTACTAACTACGAGCAGTACTTC	CAIAGRSGSATNYEQYF
TRBJ1-2	-	TRBV18	-	TGTGCCAGCTCACCATTTGGAGACCGTCTGAGGGGCTACACCTTC	CASSPFGDRLRGYTF
TRBJ1-4	TRBD1	TRBV19	-	TGTGCCAGTAGTCCCCCAGGGGGGCGCGGCGAAAAACTGTTTTTT	CASSPPGGRGEKLFF
TRBJ1-1	-	TRBV7-6	-	TGTGCCAGCAGCTTAGCGCAGAGCGGGAACACTGAAGCTTTCTTT	CASSLAQSGNTEAFF
TRBJ2-5	-	TRBV15	-	TGTGCCACCAGCAGCTTCTCGGGCAGGGGTCCTCCGACCCAGTACTTC	CATSSFSGRGPPTQYF
TRBJ1-4	TRBD1	TRBV5-1	once	TGCGCCAGCAGCTACGGGACAGGGAACCAAAAACTGTTTTTT	CASSYGTGNQKLFF
TRBJ1-3	TRBD1	TRBV2	-	TGTGCCAGCGTGAACAGGGGATCTTCTGGAAACACCATATATTTT	CASVNRGSSGNTIYF